Sequencing of this T cell receptor beta chain was carried out in a study of T cell responses to AZD1222 COVID-19 vaccine. Sequenced by immunoSEQ multiplex PCR; TCRdb stores in-frame clones only, minus some. The table shows 150,000 to 160,000 clones, with just over 90% occurring only once. The CDR3 totals 14 residues. From germline, CDR1 is KGHSH and CDR2 LQKENI. Trimming removed 6 bases at V and 7 bases at J, with 17 bases between. This clone has only one observation. The chain recombines TRBV18 with TRBJ2-3, with D tentatively TRBD2 (5 bases). The sequence derives from an adult in good health. The sequencing here drew on peripheral blood, taken on day 0 of AZD1222 vaccination. CDR3 region: CASSLPREGNTQYF. The DNA for the CDR3 is TGTGCCAGCTCCCTCCCTCGAGAGGGAAATACGCAGTATTTT.